Each of the 15 T cell receptor beta chains below was sequenced from the same sample in a study of molecular identifiers for immune sequencing clone quantification. TCRdb analysed the PCR reads with MiXCR anew, one entry per CDR3 protein. The data show about 100,000 distinct CDR3 sequences, with around 23% seen just once and roughly 1% held by the top ten. Sequences were obtained from naive CD8+ T cells from blood, with Jurkat cell RNA spiked in. Stated subset: FACS-sorted CD8+CD4-CCR7+CD45RA+ naive T cells. These receptors all come from a human donor in good health. Some libraries in this study had Jurkat cell RNA spiked in.

This clonotype was picked up many times. This chain joins TRBV11-2 and TRBJ2-7, with TRBD1 identical over 9 bases. The CDR3 is made up of 14 amino acids. The V gene end was trimmed by 3 bases and the J gene end by 2 bases; junction bases not matched to a gene: 2. Germline assignment: CDR1 SGHAT and CDR2 FQNNGV. CDR3 coding DNA: TGTGCCAGCAGCTTCCGGGACAGGGCCTACGAGCAGTACTTC. It specifies CASSFRDRAYEQYF.

This chain joins TRBV5-1 and TRBJ2-7; D is possibly TRBD2 (5 bases). Germline assignment: CDR1 SGHRS and CDR2 YFSETQ. This CDR3 region has 14 residues. The V and J ends lost 4 bases and 0 bases respectively, with 11 bases between them. The CDR3: CASSEGGFSYEQYF. In DNA, the CDR3 is TGCGCCAGCAGCGAGGGTGGGTTCTCCTACGAGCAGTACTTC.

A remark on this clonotype: One end of the junction fails to match germline, which may point to a read error. The rearrangement joins TRBV20-1 to TRBJ2-1; D unresolved. Germline CDR1 and CDR2: DFQATT and SNEGSKA (reference sequence). This CDR3 is built from 11 residues. This CDR3 is CSATGYSEQFF. The CDR3 nucleotides read TGCAGTGCTACGGGTTACAGTGAGCAGTTCTTC.

This clonotype was found a few times. The DNA of the CDR3 is TGTGCCAGTAGTATGGCCTATGAAGAGACCCAGTACTTC. Its protein is CASSMAYEETQYF. The chain is built from TRBV19 and TRBJ2-5, with D hard to call. Germline CDR1 and CDR2: LNHDA and SQIVND (reference sequence). This CDR3 spans 13 amino acids. Trimming cost V 3 bases and J 3 bases, with 8 bases left between them. The full variable domain, rest sourced from reference TRBV19 and TRBJ2-5, is DGGITQSPKYLFRKEGQNVTLSCEQNLNHDAMYWYRQDPGQGLRLIYYSQIVNDFQKGDIAEGYSVSREKKESFPLTVTSAQKNPTAFYLCASSMAYEETQYFGPGTRLLVL.

This clonotype was observed at least ten times. This chain connects TRBV13 to TRBJ2-3, with 10 bases identical to TRBD2. CDR1 is PRHDT and CDR2 is FYEKMQ in the germline V gene (reference sequence). This CDR3 is built from 18 residues. After removal of 0 bases from V and 4 bases from J, the junction contained 10 bases not matched to a gene. CDR3 in amino acids: CASSLGVAGGVGPDTQYF. The CDR3 bases are TGTGCCAGCAGCTTAGGGGTAGCGGGAGGAGTGGGGCCAGATACGCAGTATTTT.

The chain uses TRBV6-2 or TRBV6-3 and TRBJ2-1; D may match TRBD1 or TRBD2 (5 bases each). Trimming took off 5 bases at V and 8 bases at J, with 16 bases between the two ends. This CDR3 spans 14 amino acids. Germline CDR1 is MNHEY and CDR2 is SVGEGT. For the CDR3, the DNA is TGTGCCAGCAGTAAGGGACCGGGTTGGCATGAGCAGTTCTTC. Translating it yields CASSKGPGWHEQFF.

This clonotype appeared many times. The chain has TRBV6-4 and TRBJ2-3; D possibly corresponds to TRBD1 (5 bases). V was trimmed by 5 bases and J by 0 bases, leaving 12 bases between them. Germline CDR1 MRHNA, CDR2 SNTAGT. This CDR3 comprises 15 residues. As DNA, the CDR3 is TGTGCCAGCAGTCGGACACTCTCTAGCACAGATACGCAGTATTTT. Its protein is CASSRTLSSTDTQYF.

V and J are TRBV27 and TRBJ2-7; D could derive from TRBD1 or TRBD2 (7 bases each). V was cut by 2 bases and J by 4 bases, with 21 bases left in between. The CDR3 runs 17 residues. Germline V gives CDR1 MNHEY, CDR2 SMNVEV (reference sequence). The CDR3 region has the DNA TGTGCCAGCAGTTTAATAAGGGGAGGGCAGGGGGTTTACGAGCAGTACTTC. Translated, it gives CASSLIRGGQGVYEQYF.

This clonotype was seen repeatedly, ten times or more. The rearrangement joins TRBV6-5 to TRBJ1-5, with D perhaps matching TRBD1 (6 bases). The CDR3 loop spans 14 amino acids. The V end was cut by 6 bases, the J end by 3 bases, with 12 bases between. The germline V gene encodes CDR1 MNHEY and CDR2 SVGAGI. CDR3 residues: CASRGGAVNQPQHF. CDR3 in DNA: TGTGCCAGCAGGGGGGGGGCAGTCAATCAGCCCCAGCATTTT.

A few counts support this clonotype. The V call is TRBV12-3 or TRBV12-4, the J call TRBJ2-7; 8 bases map to TRBD1. Losses at the gene ends were 6 bases for V and 6 bases for J; bases not matched to a gene: 13. The CDR3 is 15 amino acids. The CDR3 DNA is TGTGCCAGCAGCCCCCAAGGGACAGGTCCAGGCGAGCAGTACTTC. It codes for CASSPQGTGPGEQYF.

The table lists this clonotype with a few counts. The V call is TRBV29-1, the J call TRBJ2-1; TRBD2 matches 11 bases. The germline V gene encodes CDR1 SQVTM and CDR2 ANQGSEA. CDR3 length equals 15 residues. The ends lost 5 bases at V and 6 bases at J; junction bases unmatched: 9. The CDR3 loop reads CSVSGLAGLLNEQFF. CDR3 bases: TGCAGCGTTAGTGGACTAGCGGGTCTTCTCAATGAGCAGTTCTTC.

This clonotype has at least ten counts. This rearrangement joins TRBV7-9 to TRBJ2-7; no clear D. Per germline, CDR1 SEHNR and CDR2 FQNEAQ (reference sequence). CDR3 length: 16 residues. Between the trimmed V and J ends, which lost 1 base and 4 bases, there was a span of 17 bases. The CDR3 loop reads CASSLDLTTPAYEQYF. In nucleotides, the CDR3 is TGTGCCAGCAGCTTAGACCTGACAACCCCCGCGTACGAGCAGTACTTC. The complete variable domain, with remaining parts taken from reference TRBV7-9 and TRBJ2-7, reads DTGVSQNPRHKITKRGQNVTFRCDPISEHNRLYWYRQTLGQGPEFLTYFQNEAQLEKSRLLSDRFSAERPKGSFSTLEIQRTEQGDSAMYLCASSLDLTTPAYEQYFGPGTRLTVT.

This clonotype has just a few counts. The CDR3 end shows no conserved phenylalanine or tryptophan, and so a read error is likely. The V gene is TRBV12-3 or TRBV12-4, the J gene TRBJ2-3; 9 bases are a match to TRBD1. J was trimmed by 6 bases and V by 9 bases; bases with no gene match: 7. There are 13 residues in the CDR3. CDR3 loop: CASQQGAGDTQYS. CDR3 sequence (DNA): TGTGCCAGTCAACAGGGGGCAGGGGATACGCAGTATTCT.

Ten or more counts support this clonotype. The J gene is TRBJ1-5, the V gene TRBV12-3 or TRBV12-4; tentative D call: TRBD1 (5 bases). The CDR3 contains 14 residues. V lost 2 bases, J lost 6 bases, and 11 bases lay in between. The CDR3 bases are TGTGCCAGCAGTTTACAGGGCGTGGGTCAGCCCCAGCATTTT. Its translation is CASSLQGVGQPQHF.

CDR3 loop: CASSPLGLEQYF. In DNA form, the CDR3 reads TGTGCCAGCAGCCCCCTCGGGCTCGAGCAGTACTTC. The rearrangement links TRBV12-3 or TRBV12-4 to TRBJ2-7; D remains unclear. The CDR3 is 12 residues long. V was shortened by 6 bases and J by 6 bases, with 12 bases between the two germline ends.